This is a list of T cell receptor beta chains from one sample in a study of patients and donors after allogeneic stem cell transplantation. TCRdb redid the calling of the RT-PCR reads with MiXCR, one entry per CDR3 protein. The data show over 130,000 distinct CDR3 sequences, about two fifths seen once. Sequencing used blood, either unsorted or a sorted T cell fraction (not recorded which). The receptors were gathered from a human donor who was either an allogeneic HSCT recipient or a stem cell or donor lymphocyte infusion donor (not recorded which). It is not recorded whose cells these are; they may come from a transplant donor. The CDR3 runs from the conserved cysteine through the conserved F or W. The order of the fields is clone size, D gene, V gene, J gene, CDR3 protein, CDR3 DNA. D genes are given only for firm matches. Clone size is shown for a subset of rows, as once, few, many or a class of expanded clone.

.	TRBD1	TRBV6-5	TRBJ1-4	CASSDNRGVKLFF	TGTGCCAGCAGTGACAACAGGGGGGTAAAACTGTTTTTT
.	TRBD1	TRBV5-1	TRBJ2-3	CASSIQGASTDTQYF	TGCGCCAGCAGCATACAGGGGGCAAGCACAGATACGCAGTATTTT
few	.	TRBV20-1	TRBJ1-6	CSARDGRFPSNSPLHF	TGCAGTGCTAGAGATGGGCGGTTCCCTAGCAATTCACCCCTCCACTTT
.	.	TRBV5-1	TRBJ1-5	CASSLASGSDQPQHF	TGCGCCAGCAGCTTGGCTTCAGGGTCGGATCAGCCCCAGCATTTT
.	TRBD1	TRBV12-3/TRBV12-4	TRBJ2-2	CASSFGTGYTGELFF	TGTGCCAGCAGTTTTGGGACAGGGTATACCGGGGAGCTGTTTTTT
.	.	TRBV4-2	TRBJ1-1	CASSRQERGGTEAFF	TGTGCCAGCAGCCGCCAAGAAAGAGGGGGCACTGAAGCTTTCTTT
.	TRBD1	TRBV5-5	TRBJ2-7	CASREDLQGVYEQYF	TGTGCCAGCAGGGAGGACCTACAGGGGGTATACGAGCAGTACTTC
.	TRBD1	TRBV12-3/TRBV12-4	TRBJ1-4	CASRWTGDLEKLFF	TGTGCCAGCAGATGGACAGGGGATCTTGAAAAACTGTTTTTT
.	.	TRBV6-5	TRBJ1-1	CASSYWATEAFF	TGTGCCAGCAGTTATTGGGCAACTGAAGCTTTCTTT
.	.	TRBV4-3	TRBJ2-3	CASSHAALDTQYF	TGCGCCAGCAGCCACGCCGCGTTGGATACGCAGTATTTT
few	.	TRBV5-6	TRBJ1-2	CASSSGLGVGDYGYTF	TGTGCCAGCAGCTCCGGGTTAGGAGTTGGGGACTATGGCTACACCTTC
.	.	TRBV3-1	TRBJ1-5	CASSPNGAVNQPQHF	TGTGCCAGCAGCCCCAATGGGGCGGTAAATCAGCCCCAGCATTTT
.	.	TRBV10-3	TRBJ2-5	CAINAEGETQYF	TGTGCCATCAATGCTGAGGGGGAGACCCAGTACTTC
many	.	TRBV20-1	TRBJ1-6	CSASGARSPLHF	TGCAGTGCTTCGGGGGCAAGGTCACCCCTCCACTTT
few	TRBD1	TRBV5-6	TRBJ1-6	CASSLEEDRALHF	TGTGCCAGCAGCTTGGAGGAGGACAGGGCCCTCCACTTT
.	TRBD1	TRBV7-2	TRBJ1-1	CASSFPGQGAWDTEAFF	TGTGCCAGCAGCTTCCCCGGACAGGGGGCGTGGGACACTGAAGCTTTCTTT
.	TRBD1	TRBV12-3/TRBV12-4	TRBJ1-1	CASSITGTGPTEAFF	TGTGCCAGCAGTATAACCGGGACAGGACCCACTGAAGCTTTCTTT
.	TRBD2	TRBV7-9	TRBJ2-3	CASSPLTSGTDTQYF	TGTGCCAGCAGTCCTCTGACTAGCGGCACAGATACGCAGTATTTT
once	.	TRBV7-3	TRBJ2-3	CASSPGGPSTDTQYF	TGTGCCAGCAGCCCCGGGGGCCCTAGCACAGATACGCAGTATTTT
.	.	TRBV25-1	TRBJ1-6	CASSGGQKSPLHF	TGTGCCAGCAGTGGCGGACAGAAATCACCCCTCCACTTT
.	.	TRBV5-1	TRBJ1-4	CASSLGTPEKLFF	TGCGCCAGCAGCTTGGGGACACCAGAAAAACTGTTTTTT
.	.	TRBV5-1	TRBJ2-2	CASSSETSRNTGELFF	TGCGCCAGCAGCTCGGAGACCTCGAGGAACACCGGGGAGCTGTTTTTT
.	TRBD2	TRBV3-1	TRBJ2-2	CASSLAGGGELFF	TGTGCCAGCAGTCTCGCGGGGGGCGGGGAGCTGTTTTTT
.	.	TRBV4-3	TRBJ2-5	CASSQDPGATQYF	TGCGCCAGCAGCCAAGATCCGGGCGCGACCCAGTACTTC
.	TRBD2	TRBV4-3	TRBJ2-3	CASSPGGVWEGTQYF	TGCGCCAGCAGCCCCGGGGGAGTATGGGAGGGTACGCAGTATTTT
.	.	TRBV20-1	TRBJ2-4	CSATAAKNIQYF	TGCAGTGCGACGGCAGCCAAAAACATTCAGTACTTC
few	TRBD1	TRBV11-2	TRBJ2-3	CASSQTGGDTQYF	TGTGCCAGCAGCCAAACAGGGGGAGATACGCAGTATTTT
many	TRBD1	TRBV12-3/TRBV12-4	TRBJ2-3	CASSPDRDWSTDTQYF	TGTGCCAGCAGTCCTGACAGGGATTGGTCAACAGATACGCAGTATTTT
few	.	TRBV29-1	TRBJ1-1	CSGLNMNTEAFF	TGCAGCGGGCTGAACATGAACACTGAAGCTTTCTTT
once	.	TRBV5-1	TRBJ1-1	CASTDRGGLEKAFF	TGCGCCAGCACCGATAGGGGAGGGCTCGAGAAAGCTTTCTTT
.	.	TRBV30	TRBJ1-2	CAWSARQAHRGYTF	TGTGCCTGGAGTGCGAGACAGGCCCATCGTGGCTACACCTTC
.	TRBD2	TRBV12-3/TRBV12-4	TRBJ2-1	CASSPGGNNEQFF	TGTGCCAGCAGTCCGGGGGGGAACAATGAGCAGTTCTTC
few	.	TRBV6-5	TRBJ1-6	CASGYTYTEAAAPLHF	TGTGCCAGCGGCTATACCTACACTGAAGCTGCCGCACCCCTCCACTTT
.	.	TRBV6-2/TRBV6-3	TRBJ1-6	CASSPHQSGVSYNSPLHF	TGTGCCAGCAGCCCACACCAATCGGGCGTCTCCTATAATTCACCCCTCCACTTT
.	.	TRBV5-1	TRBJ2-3	CASSGGGVIADTQYF	TGCGCCAGCAGCGGTGGGGGAGTCATTGCAGATACGCAGTATTTT
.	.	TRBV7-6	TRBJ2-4	CASSLEVWDIQYF	TGTGCCAGCAGCTTAGAGGTTTGGGACATTCAGTACTTC
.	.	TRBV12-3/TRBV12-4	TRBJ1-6	CASSRNGANSPLHF	TGTGCCAGCAGCCGGAACGGAGCTAATTCACCCCTCCACTTT
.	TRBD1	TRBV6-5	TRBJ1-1	CASSDRVPNTEAFF	TGTGCCAGCAGCGACAGGGTTCCGAACACTGAAGCTTTCTTT
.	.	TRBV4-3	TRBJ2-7	CASSPGEGIYEQYF	TGCGCCAGCAGCCCCGGCGAAGGGATTTACGAGCAGTACTTC
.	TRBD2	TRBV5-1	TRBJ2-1	CASSFGLAGANEQFF	TGCGCCAGCAGCTTTGGACTAGCGGGGGCCAATGAGCAGTTCTTC
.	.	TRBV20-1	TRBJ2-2	CSAERDTGELFF	TGCAGTGCCGAACGTGACACCGGGGAGCTGTTTTTT
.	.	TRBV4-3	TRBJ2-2	CASSQEGNTGELFF	TGCGCCAGCAGCCAGGAAGGGAACACCGGGGAGCTGTTTTTT
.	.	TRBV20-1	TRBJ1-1	CSVRRGDTEAFF	TGCAGTGTCAGAAGGGGGGACACTGAAGCTTTCTTT
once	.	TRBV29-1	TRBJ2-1	CSVVWVLVNEQFF	TGCAGCGTTGTGTGGGTCCTTGTAAATGAGCAGTTCTTC
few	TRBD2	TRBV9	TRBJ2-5	CASSVAGGIYQETQYF	TGTGCCAGCAGCGTAGCGGGGGGGATCTACCAAGAGACCCAGTACTTC
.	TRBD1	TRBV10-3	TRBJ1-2	CAISESGTGSVYGYTF	TGTGCCATCAGTGAGTCGGGGACAGGGTCCGTCTATGGCTACACCTTC
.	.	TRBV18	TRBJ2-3	CASSPPDGPSTDTQYF	TGTGCCAGCTCACCACCGGACGGCCCTAGCACAGATACGCAGTATTTT
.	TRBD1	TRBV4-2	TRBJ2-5	CASSQSGQGEGKETQYF	TGTGCCAGCAGCCAATCCGGACAGGGCGAAGGGAAAGAGACCCAGTACTTC
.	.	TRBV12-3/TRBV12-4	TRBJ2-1	CASRDRGYNEQFF	TGTGCCAGCAGGGATCGGGGGTACAATGAGCAGTTCTTC
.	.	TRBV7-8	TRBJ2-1	CASTIAHAYNEQFF	TGTGCCAGCACCATAGCCCATGCCTACAATGAGCAGTTCTTC
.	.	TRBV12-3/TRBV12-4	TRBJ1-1	CASTLRGGAFF	TGTGCCAGCACCCTTCGCGGAGGGGCTTTCTTT
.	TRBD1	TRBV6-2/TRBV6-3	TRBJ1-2	CASSTLRTGANYGYTF	TGTGCCAGCAGTACCCTTCGGACAGGAGCTAACTATGGCTACACCTTC
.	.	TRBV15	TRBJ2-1	CATSRNRDPYNEQFF	TGTGCCACCAGCAGAAACAGGGACCCCTACAATGAGCAGTTCTTC
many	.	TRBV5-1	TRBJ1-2	CASSLDRDYGYTF	TGCGCCAGCAGCTTGGACAGGGACTATGGCTACACCTTC
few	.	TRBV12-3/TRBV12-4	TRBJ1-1	CAKRAFEAFF	TGTGCCAAGCGGGCATTTGAAGCTTTCTTT
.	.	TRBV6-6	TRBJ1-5	CASSWGNRDGQPQHF	TGTGCCAGCAGTTGGGGGAACAGGGATGGTCAGCCCCAGCATTTT
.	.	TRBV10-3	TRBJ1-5	CTTGGVEPQHF	TGTACCACCGGTGGGGTAGAGCCCCAGCATTTT